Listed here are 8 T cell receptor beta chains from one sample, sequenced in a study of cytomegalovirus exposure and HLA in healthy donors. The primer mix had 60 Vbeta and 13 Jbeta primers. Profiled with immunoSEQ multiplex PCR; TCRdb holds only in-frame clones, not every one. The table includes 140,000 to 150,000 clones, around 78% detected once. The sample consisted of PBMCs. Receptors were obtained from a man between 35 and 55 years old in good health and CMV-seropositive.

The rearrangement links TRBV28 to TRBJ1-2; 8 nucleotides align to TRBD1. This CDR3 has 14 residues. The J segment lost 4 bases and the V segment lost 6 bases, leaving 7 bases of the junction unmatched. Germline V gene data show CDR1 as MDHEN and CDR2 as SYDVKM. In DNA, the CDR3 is TGTGCCAGCAGCCCCGGGACAGGCGTCTATGGCTACACCTTC. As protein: CASSPGTGVYGYTF.

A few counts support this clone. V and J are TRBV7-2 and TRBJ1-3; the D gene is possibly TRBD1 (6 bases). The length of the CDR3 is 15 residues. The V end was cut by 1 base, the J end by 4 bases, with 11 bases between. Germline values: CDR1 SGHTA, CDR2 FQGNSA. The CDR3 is CASSLDTGSGNTIYF. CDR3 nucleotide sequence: TGTGCCAGCAGCTTAGACACAGGGTCGGGAAACACCATATATTTT.

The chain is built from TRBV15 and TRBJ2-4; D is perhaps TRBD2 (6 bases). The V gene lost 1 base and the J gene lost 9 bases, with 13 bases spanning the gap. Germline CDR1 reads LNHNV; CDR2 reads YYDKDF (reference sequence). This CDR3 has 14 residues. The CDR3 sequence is CATSRGGGPLIQYF. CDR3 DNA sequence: TGTGCCACCAGCAGAGGGGGAGGACCGCTCATTCAGTACTTC.

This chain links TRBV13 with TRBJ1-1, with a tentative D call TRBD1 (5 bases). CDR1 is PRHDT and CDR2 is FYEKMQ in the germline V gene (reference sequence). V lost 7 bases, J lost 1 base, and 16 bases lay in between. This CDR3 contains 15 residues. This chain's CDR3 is CASTGRDGENTEAFF. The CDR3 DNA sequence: TGTGCCAGCACCGGGAGGGACGGTGAGAACACTGAAGCTTTCTTT.

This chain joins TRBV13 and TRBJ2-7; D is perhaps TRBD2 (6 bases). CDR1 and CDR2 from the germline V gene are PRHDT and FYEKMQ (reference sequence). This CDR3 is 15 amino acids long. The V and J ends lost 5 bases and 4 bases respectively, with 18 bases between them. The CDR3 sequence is CASSPEGGPSYEQYF. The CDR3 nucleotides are TGTGCCAGCAGCCCCGAGGGAGGCCCATCATACGAGCAGTACTTC.

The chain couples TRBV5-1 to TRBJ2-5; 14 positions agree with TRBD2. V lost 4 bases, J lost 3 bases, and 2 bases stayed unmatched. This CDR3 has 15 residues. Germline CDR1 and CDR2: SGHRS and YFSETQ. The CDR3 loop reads CASSPGLAGEETQYF. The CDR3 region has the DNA TGCGCCAGCAGCCCGGGACTAGCGGGAGAAGAGACCCAGTACTTC.

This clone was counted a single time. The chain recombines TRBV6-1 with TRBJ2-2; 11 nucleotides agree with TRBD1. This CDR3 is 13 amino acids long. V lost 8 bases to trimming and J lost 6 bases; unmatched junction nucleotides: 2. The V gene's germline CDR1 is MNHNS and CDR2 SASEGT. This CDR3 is CASEDRGPGELFF. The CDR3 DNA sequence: TGTGCCAGCGAGGACAGGGGGCCCGGGGAGCTGTTTTTT.

The DNA of the CDR3 is TGTGCCAGCAGCTTAGCGGTGCAGGGTAGCGGGGAAGATACGCAGTATTTT. As protein: CASSLAVQGSGEDTQYF. This chain joins TRBV7-2 and TRBJ2-3; 8 bases fit TRBD2. CDR3 length: 17 residues. The J segment lost 5 bases and the V segment lost 0 bases, leaving 10 bases of the junction unmatched. The germline gives CDR1 SGHTA, CDR2 FQGNSA.